This is a list of T cell receptor beta chains from one sample in a study of blood T cell repertoires in COVID-19. The method was immunoSEQ multiplex PCR; TCRdb's version includes in-frame clones alone and lacks a portion of them. The sample has 200,000 to 300,000 clones, about 89% seen once; the top ten hold approximately 4.2%. Sample: PBMCs or T cells enriched from blood (not recorded which). All receptors derive from a woman aged 25 to 39 who had recovered from COVID-19. Each CDR3 is given with its conserved first and last residue. Fields, in order: D gene, V gene, J gene, clone size, CDR3 protein, CDR3 DNA. D genes are given only for firm matches. Size is omitted from some rows. Given values are once, few, many or a class for expanded clones.

TRBD2	TRBV7-6	TRBJ2-7	NA	CASSIRGAGASEQYF	TGTGCCAGCAGCATTAGAGGAGCGGGAGCCAGCGAGCAGTACTTC
NA	TRBV21-1	TRBJ2-1	NA	CASSKLRTSGRSSYNEQFF	TGTGCCAGCAGCAAACTCCGGACTAGCGGGAGGAGCTCCTACAATGAGCAGTTCTTC
TRBD2	TRBV28	TRBJ2-7	NA	CASAPGLVNEQYF	TGTGCCAGCGCGCCGGGACTAGTAAACGAGCAGTACTTC
NA	TRBV4-3	TRBJ1-2	few	CASSQDYPPLGYTF	TGCGCCAGCAGCCAAGACTATCCCCCCCTTGGCTACACCTTC
TRBD1	TRBV7-2	TRBJ1-1	NA	CASSLDRGNTEAFF	TGTGCCAGCAGCCTCGACAGGGGGAACACTGAAGCTTTCTTT
NA	TRBV30	TRBJ2-7	NA	CAWSVLEPYEQYF	TGTGCCTGGAGTGTACTAGAGCCCTACGAGCAGTACTTC
TRBD1	TRBV19	TRBJ1-2	NA	CASRLDRADGYTF	TGTGCCAGTAGGTTGGACAGGGCGGACGGCTACACCTTC
TRBD1	TRBV6-5	TRBJ2-2	NA	CASTLDRGYTGELFF	TGTGCCAGCACCTTGGACAGGGGCTACACCGGGGAGCTGTTTTTT
NA	TRBV11-2	TRBJ2-2	NA	CASSLDRAGGELFF	TGTGCCAGCAGCTTAGATAGAGCGGGCGGGGAGCTGTTTTTT
TRBD1	TRBV28	TRBJ1-5	few	CASMVGTEINQPQHF	TGTGCCAGCATGGTAGGGACAGAAATCAATCAGCCCCAGCATTTT
TRBD1	TRBV5-1	TRBJ1-4	NA	CASSLQTRQGQGKLFF	TGCGCCAGCAGCTTACAAACTCGACAGGGACAAGGAAAACTGTTTTTT